Reported below is one TCR beta chain. Its antigen is currently not known. Per-nucleotide qualities are absent, and no much larger clonotype sits a single base away. The method was the immunoSEQ multiplex PCR assay. Following the manufacturer's protocol, the hsTCRB Kit was used to amplify rearranged TCR beta chain sequences. An Illumina MiSeq was used to sequence the TCRB libraries. As for the original processing: The kit vendor's proprietary platform handled demultiplexing, trimming and gene mapping. Entries here come from immuneACCESS through TCRdb and include only in-frame sequences with V and J called. Some clones fail to appear in such tables; in the studies checked, an unresolved V gene covers under half of the shortfall, and the cause of the remainder is unknown. From that table come the V and J calls and clone size; the DNA was used to work out D and trimming. The sample table shows approximately 100,000 clones, and around 90% are seen once. Around 0.6% of the sample goes to the ten largest clones.

This specimen comes from a study of a mutant IDH1 vaccine in newly diagnosed glioma (dated by TCRdb to about 2021). At the level of the whole study: Of the 25 to 40 treated patients, approximately 62% were male and approximately 40% were female, and the mean age was around 40 years. Six visits were used for peripheral blood collection: V03 (baseline), V05, V07, V10, V12 and V13. Prior to enrollment, patients had been given standard therapy consisting of radiotherapy alone, temozolomide alone, or radiochemotherapy with temozolomide, with the combination given to most patients. Longitudinal TCRB deep sequencing was performed for some 25 treated patients wherever samples were available for exploratory analyses. Here is what the overall study found, with its caveats: No apparent relationship was observed between pseudoprogression and alterations in the top peripheral T cell clonotypes detected by TCRB sequencing. The authors stated that sample limitations prevented analyses of patient blood samples from being reproduced. Availability determined which PBMC samples were chosen for TCRB deep sequencing. Across multiple MHC alleles, vaccine-induced immune responses were seen in roughly 93% of patients.

According to the study, the label for this sample's time point signals: baseline, week 1 (first vaccination visit). The label giving this sample's treatment or condition can be read as: pre-vaccination baseline after standard-of-care therapy. All donors had newly diagnosed IDH1-mutant astrocytomas of WHO grade 3 or 4 that showed loss of nuclear ATRX. The samples were drawn from NOA16, a multicentre, single-arm, open-label phase I trial in Germany that tested a mutant IDH1 peptide vaccine in humans for the first time. Visit V03 blood draws served as the baseline sample for immunogenicity testing. The DNeasy Blood and Tissue Kit was used to extract genomic DNA from EDTA blood for TCRB sequencing. According to the germline V gene, CDR1 reads SGHVS and CDR2 reads FQNEAQ. The CDR3, from cysteine to phenylalanine, totals 15 residues. CDR3 DNA only is kept here, 45 bases in frame from base 1. Relative to germline, V is 0 bases shorter and J is 9 bases shorter, with 12 bases between their ends.

The TCR sequence derives from a woman aged 50 to 65 with glioma. This chain joins TRBV7-8 to TRBJ1-6, with TRBD1 as a weak D call on 5 bases. Sequenced here: PBMCs, sampled from a glioma patient treated with radiotherapy, temozolomide or both. The CDR3 region reads CASSLANRRGSPLHF. Here is the DNA: TGTGCCAGCAGCTTAGCTAACAGAAGGGGTTCACCCCTCCACTTT.